This entry describes one T cell receptor beta chain. The target antigen is unknown. This sample was taken from a study of OX40 agonist ivuxolimab in advanced cancers. Findings and caveats of the study: Partial responders at 0.1-3.0 mg/kg showed near-lowest clonal expansion.

This CDR3 region has 13 residues. V was trimmed by 4 bases and J by 4 bases, leaving 10 bases between them. The V gene's germline CDR1 is MNHEY and CDR2 SMNVEV (reference sequence). Produced via immunoSEQ multiplex PCR; TCRdb's table is partial and in-frame only. This table holds 60,000 or so clones, about 91% found once. This chain joins TRBV27 and TRBJ1-2; D is uncertain. Sequencing used CD4+ or CD8+ T cells sorted from blood, obtained in a trial of the OX40 agonist ivuxolimab. The receptor's source is an adult with an advanced solid tumor such as melanoma, head and neck, liver or kidney cancer. This CDR3 is CASSYGVSYGYTF. Here the CDR3 DNA reads TGTGCCAGCAGTTACGGGGTCTCCTATGGCTACACCTTC.